This T cell receptor beta chain was captured by sequencing in a study of shared clonotypes between healthy human individuals. Trimming cost V 2 bases and J 5 bases, with 13 bases left between them. CDR1 is PRHDT and CDR2 is FYEKMQ in the germline V gene (reference sequence). The CDR3 is made up of 14 amino acids. Clones were read by immunoSEQ multiplex PCR, and TCRdb kept only the in-frame ones, dropping some. This sample carries around 690,000 clones, 90% of them seen once, and the ten largest clones take 30% to 35%. CD45RO+ cells went into CD8 memory alongside CCR7-negative CD45RA+ TemRA cells. This chain links TRBV13 with TRBJ2-7, with D unresolved. What was sequenced was memory CD8+ T cells from PBMCs. Stated subset: CD45RO+ cells pooled with CCR7-negative TemRA cells. This clonotype originated in a man in his late teens or twenties in good health. Some clones in this sample may be carry-over from other donors' samples. The CDR3 sequence is CASSLTGGFDEQYF. CDR3 DNA sequence: TGTGCCAGCAGCTTAACCGGTGGGTTCGACGAGCAGTACTTC.